These 31 T cell receptor beta chains came from one sample sequenced in a study of cytomegalovirus exposure and HLA in healthy donors. PCR was performed using 60 Vbeta and 13 Jbeta primers. Using immunoSEQ multiplex PCR, the repertoire was profiled, and TCRdb retains in-frame clones only, with some absent. Of 72,000 or so clones in the sample, around 82% are singletons; the top ten hold 7.8%. Sequenced: PBMCs. Receptors were obtained from a man aged 18 to 29 in good health and CMV-seropositive.

The gene calls are TRBV6-6 and TRBJ1-5; 9 nucleotides match TRBD1. CDR3 size: 15 residues. Trimming removed 5 bases from V and 4 bases from J; junction bases left unmatched: 6. CDR1 is MNHNY and CDR2 is SVGAGI in the germline V gene (reference sequence). In DNA, the CDR3 is TGTGCCAGCAGTATAACCGGGACAGGGAATCAGCCCCAGCATTTT. Its protein product is CASSITGTGNQPQHF.

The V call is TRBV4-2, the J call TRBJ2-2; 12 bases agree with TRBD2. V lost 1 base, J lost 4 bases, and 7 bases stayed unmatched. The CDR3 spans 18 residues. CDR1 LGHNA and CDR2 YNFKEQ come from the germline V gene. The CDR3 protein is CASSQVPSGGAGTGELFF. The CDR3 DNA is TGTGCCAGCAGCCAAGTTCCTAGCGGGGGGGCGGGCACCGGGGAGCTGTTTTTT.

The chain has TRBV6-5 and TRBJ1-5, with 9 bases lining up with TRBD1. The germline gives CDR1 MNHEY, CDR2 SVGAGI. With 8 bases clipped from V and 7 bases from J, the junction kept 9 bases outside the gene matches. The CDR3 totals 14 residues. CDR3 DNA sequence: TGTGCCAGCGGGAAGGGACAGGGAAGACAGCCCCAGCATTTT. Amino acids: CASGKGQGRQPQHF.

The chain carries TRBV20-1 and TRBJ1-2; D perhaps matches TRBD1 (6 bases). Germline CDR1 is DFQATT and CDR2 is SNEGSKA (reference sequence). V lost 3 bases to trimming and J lost 7 bases, with 9 bases between them. The CDR3 sequence is 11 residues long. CDR3 coding DNA: TGCAGTGCTAGCACCAGGGGTGGCTACACCTTC. As protein: CSASTRGGYTF.

This clone was seen repeatedly, ten times or more. This sample includes further DNA sequences coding for the same CDR3. The gene calls are TRBV28 and TRBJ2-3, with 9 nucleotides matching TRBD1. This CDR3 comprises 15 residues. After removal of 2 bases from V and 2 bases from J, the junction contained 2 bases not matched to a gene. Germline CDR1 reads MDHEN; CDR2 reads SYDVKM. CDR3 residues: CASSLGTGHTDTQYF. As DNA, the CDR3 is TGTGCCAGCAGTTTAGGGACAGGGCACACAGATACGCAGTATTTT.

The chain uses TRBV9 and TRBJ2-1; tentatively, D is TRBD2 (6 bases). V was shortened by 0 bases and J by 6 bases, with 13 bases between the two germline ends. Germline V gene sequence: CDR1 SGDLS, CDR2 YYNGEE. CDR3 length equals 15 residues. CDR3 DNA: TGTGCCAGCAGCGTAGGGGGGGAGTTGGGCAATGAGCAGTTCTTC. Its protein product is CASSVGGELGNEQFF.

The rearrangement uses TRBV29-1 and TRBJ2-5; maybe TRBD1 (6 bases). The CDR3 has 12 amino acids. Germline V gives CDR1 SQVTM, CDR2 ANQGSEA. Trimming stripped 4 bases from V and 5 bases from J, with 11 bases between. CDR3 protein: CSVGGQGETQYF. For the CDR3, the DNA is TGCAGCGTTGGGGGGCAGGGGGAGACCCAGTACTTC. Full variable domain (missing parts from reference TRBV29-1 and TRBJ2-5): SAVISQKPSRDICQRGTSLTIQCQVDSQVTMMFWYRQQPGQSLTLIATANQGSEATYESGFVIDKFPISRPNLTFSTLTVSNMSPEDSSIYLCSVGGQGETQYFGPGTRLLVL.

The rearrangement joins TRBV5-1 to TRBJ1-1, with a tentative D call TRBD1 (5 bases). In germline, CDR1 is SGHRS, CDR2 YFSETQ. There are 14 residues in the CDR3. V was pared by 3 bases and J by 1 base, with 10 bases between. CDR3 bases: TGCGCCAGCAGCTCCGACAGACAGAACACTGAAGCTTTCTTT. Amino acids: CASSSDRQNTEAFF.

V is TRBV13 and J is TRBJ2-1, with D perhaps matching TRBD1 (6 bases). The CDR3 has 13 amino acids. Germline loops: CDR1 PRHDT, CDR2 FYEKMQ (reference sequence). The germline V and J ends were trimmed by 3 bases and 4 bases, with 7 bases remaining between them. CDR3 bases: TGTGCCAGCAGCTTTCAGGGGTACAATGAGCAGTTCTTC. Its protein is CASSFQGYNEQFF. The whole variable domain, filled in from reference TRBV13 and TRBJ2-1, reads AAGVIQSPRHLIKEKRETATLKCYPIPRHDTVYWYQQGPGQDPQFLISFYEKMQSDKGSIPDRFSAQQFSDYHSELNMSSLELGDSALYFCASSFQGYNEQFFGPGTRLTVL.

This sequence joins TRBV10-1 and TRBJ2-7, with TRBD1 as a possible D gene (5 bases). Per the germline V gene, CDR1 is WNHNN and CDR2 is SYGVQD (reference sequence). The CDR3 runs 15 residues. Trimming cost V 0 bases and J 2 bases, with 11 bases left between them. This CDR3 reads CASSESDTNPYEQYF. The CDR3 coding sequence is TGCGCCAGCAGTGAGTCGGACACTAACCCCTACGAGCAGTACTTC.

Concerning this clone itself: Other DNA sequences in this specimen translate into the identical CDR3. This chain uses TRBV30 with TRBJ2-7, with 10 bases aligning to TRBD2. Germline V gives CDR1 GTSNPN, CDR2 SVGIG (reference sequence). The junction had 0 bases not matched to a gene; V was cut back by 4 bases and J by 3 bases. This CDR3 is 12 amino acids long. Written as DNA, the CDR3 is TGTGCCTGGACTAGCGGGGGCTACGAGCAGTACTTC. It codes for CAWTSGGYEQYF.

The chain joins TRBV7-9 to TRBJ2-1; D might be TRBD2 (6 bases). CDR1 and CDR2 from the germline V gene are SEHNR and FQNEAQ (reference sequence). The length of the CDR3 is 14 residues. V was pared by 2 bases and J by 9 bases, with 14 bases between. The chain's CDR3 is CASSLPSGESEQFF. The CDR3 nucleotides read TGTGCCAGCAGCTTACCCTCGGGGGAGAGTGAGCAGTTCTTC.

Here the CDR3 DNA reads TGTGCCAGCAGCGTAGGAATAGCGGAAGAGACCCAGTACTTC. Translating it yields CASSVGIAEETQYF. This sequence joins TRBV9 and TRBJ2-5; TRBD2 might be the D (6 bases). V gave up 0 bases and J gave up 3 bases, with 9 bases separating them. Germline V gene data show CDR1 as SGDLS and CDR2 as YYNGEE. This CDR3 spans 14 amino acids.

The table lists this clone with a few counts. This chain joins TRBV30 and TRBJ2-1; possible D gene TRBD2, 7 bases. V dropped 0 bases and J dropped 7 bases, with 22 bases sitting between them. Germline assignment: CDR1 GTSNPN and CDR2 SVGIG (reference sequence). The CDR3 totals 17 residues. In DNA form, the CDR3 reads TGTGCCTGGAGTGTATGGGGGGGCGCAGGGGTAAGAAATGAGCAGTTCTTC. Residues: CAWSVWGGAGVRNEQFF. Drawing the rest from reference TRBV30 and TRBJ2-1, the complete variable domain is SQTIHQWPATLVQPVGSPLSLECTVEGTSNPNLYWYRQAAGRGLQLLFYSVGIGQISSEVPQNLSASRPQDRQFILSSKKLLLSDSGFYLCAWSVWGGAGVRNEQFFGPGTRLTVL.

This clone has a single count. The genes are TRBV30 and TRBJ1-1; possibly TRBD1 for D (6 bases). The V end was cut by 8 bases, the J end by 1 base, with 17 bases between. The CDR3 is made up of 14 amino acids. Germline assignment: CDR1 GTSNPN and CDR2 SVGIG (reference sequence). CDR3 in DNA: TGTGCCCTGGGGGCGAGGGGCGGGAACACTGAAGCTTTCTTT. It specifies CALGARGGNTEAFF.

This clone has only one observation. The chain is built from TRBV11-2 and TRBJ1-1, with 9 bases identical to TRBD1. J was trimmed by 4 bases and V by 4 bases; bases with no gene match: 4. Germline V gene data show CDR1 as SGHAT and CDR2 as FQNNGV. The CDR3 covers 14 residues. CDR3 nucleotide sequence: TGTGCCAGCAGCTCGGGACAGGGTTTCACTGAAGCTTTCTTT. Translated: CASSSGQGFTEAFF.

The chain's CDR3 is CAWSVLSGTGELFF. CDR3 nucleotides: TGTGCCTGGAGTGTACTCTCTGGCACCGGGGAGCTGTTTTTT. The J gene is TRBJ2-2, the V gene TRBV30; D ambiguous. From germline, CDR1 is GTSNPN and CDR2 SVGIG (reference sequence). V gave up 0 bases and J gave up 4 bases, with 9 bases separating them. The CDR3 consists of 14 residues.

The chain couples TRBV9 to TRBJ2-3, with a weak D call TRBD2 (6 bases). V dropped 4 bases and J dropped 0 bases, with 12 bases sitting between them. CDR3 size: 15 residues. From germline, CDR1 is SGDLS and CDR2 YYNGEE. CDR3 sequence (DNA): TGTGCCAGCAGCAACCGACTAGTTAGCACAGATACGCAGTATTTT. Translated, it gives CASSNRLVSTDTQYF.

The gene calls are TRBV29-1 and TRBJ2-2; a possible D gene is TRBD1 (7 bases). Trimming left V 7 bases short and J 7 bases short, with 13 bases between. Per the germline V gene, CDR1 is SQVTM and CDR2 is ANQGSEA. The CDR3 loop spans 12 amino acids. CDR3 nucleotides: TGCAGCGCCAGGGGGGAGTACGGGGAGCTGTTTTTT. It codes for CSARGEYGELFF.

V and J are TRBV7-9 and TRBJ1-1; D not resolved. This CDR3 comprises 15 residues. In germline, CDR1 is SEHNR, CDR2 FQNEAQ (reference sequence). V lost 2 bases, J lost 0 bases, and 10 bases lay in between. The CDR3 loop reads CASSLRDNMNTEAFF. The CDR3 nucleotides read TGTGCCAGCAGCTTAAGAGACAACATGAACACTGAAGCTTTCTTT.

This sequence joins TRBV10-3 and TRBJ2-3; D may be TRBD2 (5 bases). The V gene's germline CDR1 is ENHRY and CDR2 SYGVKD. The ends were cut back, 3 bases at V and 2 bases at J, with 12 bases in the middle. CDR3 length equals 15 residues. DNA of the CDR3: TGTGCCATCAGTGACGATGTCGGGGACACAGATACGCAGTATTTT. Encoded protein: CAISDDVGDTDTQYF.

The genes are TRBV30 and TRBJ1-6; the D gene is possibly TRBD1 (5 bases). The CDR3 consists of 14 residues. CDR1 GTSNPN and CDR2 SVGIG come from the germline V gene (reference sequence). V was shortened by 0 bases and J by 10 bases, with 13 bases between the two germline ends. Here the CDR3 reads CAWSVRHGASPLHF. The DNA for the CDR3 is TGTGCCTGGAGTGTACGTCATGGGGCCTCACCCCTCCACTTT.

The V call is TRBV6-4, the J call TRBJ2-5, with TRBD2 matching over 7 bases. J lost 5 bases, V lost 2 bases, and 11 bases had no gene match. Per the germline V gene, CDR1 is MRHNA and CDR2 is SNTAGT. The CDR3 consists of 16 residues. Here the CDR3 DNA reads TGTGCCAGCAGTGACAGTTTAGCAGTCGGGAGGGAGACCCAGTACTTC. It is translated as CASSDSLAVGRETQYF.

This clone is a singleton in its sample. The chain joins TRBV29-1 to TRBJ1-2; TRBD1 is a possible D gene (5 bases). Germline CDR1 reads SQVTM; CDR2 reads ANQGSEA. This CDR3 contains 12 residues. DNA of the CDR3: TGCAGTTGTCAGACAGACTCCTATGGCTACACCTTC. It encodes CSCQTDSYGYTF.

This clone was found a few times. This chain links TRBV5-1 with TRBJ2-1; D ambiguous. From germline, CDR1 is SGHRS and CDR2 YFSETQ. V lost 0 bases and J lost 9, with 4 bases in between. The CDR3 has 11 amino acids. CDR3 sequence reads: CASSLAGEQFF. DNA of the CDR3: TGCGCCAGCAGCTTGGCCGGTGAGCAGTTCTTC.

V and J are TRBV7-8 and TRBJ2-5; 11 positions agree with TRBD1. The CDR3 spans 15 residues. V was pared by 1 base and J by 4 bases, with 2 bases of the junction left unmatched. Germline V gene lookup returns CDR1 SGHVS and CDR2 FQNEAQ. The CDR3 protein is CASSLGGTGGETQYF. The CDR3 DNA reads TGTGCCAGCAGCTTAGGGGGGACAGGGGGAGAGACCCAGTACTTC.

The chain recombines TRBV9 with TRBJ1-6, with a weak D call TRBD1 (5 bases). Trimming removed 4 bases from V and 7 bases from J, with 12 bases in between. CDR3 size: 14 residues. The germline V gene encodes CDR1 SGDLS and CDR2 YYNGEE. The CDR3 DNA reads TGTGCCAGCAGCCATCAGGGAGGAAATTCACCCCTCCACTTT. It encodes CASSHQGGNSPLHF.

The chain uses TRBV15 and TRBJ1-2, with D uncertain. V gave up 3 bases and J gave up 3 bases, with 14 bases separating them. Germline V lookup: CDR1 LNHNV, CDR2 YYDKDF (reference sequence). The CDR3 has 15 residues. The CDR3 DNA reads TGTGCCACCAGCAGTGAGGTGAAGAGCTACTATGGCTACACCTTC. This translates into CATSSEVKSYYGYTF.

This chain connects TRBV18 to TRBJ2-5; a weak D match, TRBD1 (5 bases). The end of the DNA fits TRBJ2-7 better, so the J call may be wrong. Germline CDR1 reads KGHSH; CDR2 reads LQKENI. This CDR3 region has 14 residues. CDR3 nucleotides: TGTGCCAGCTCACCAGGGGCCCCTATGTACGAGCAGTACTTC. Translating it yields CASSPGAPMYEQYF.

The rearrangement joins TRBV6-5 to TRBJ2-7, with 9 bases lining up with TRBD1. Trimming cost V 0 bases and J 7 bases; bases outside gene matches: 4. CDR3 length: 14 residues. CDR1 MNHEY and CDR2 SVGAGI come from the germline V gene. The CDR3 is CASSYSTGGFEQYF. In DNA, the CDR3 is TGTGCCAGCAGTTACTCGACAGGGGGATTTGAGCAGTACTTC.

The chain uses TRBV19 and TRBJ2-3; 10 bases are a match to TRBD2. From germline, CDR1 is LNHDA and CDR2 SQIVND (reference sequence). The V gene end was trimmed by 3 bases and the J gene end by 4 bases; junction bases not matched to a gene: 4. CDR3 size: 15 residues. CDR3 in amino acids: CASSISSGGADTQYF. The CDR3 DNA reads as TGTGCCAGTAGTATCTCCAGCGGGGGGGCAGATACGCAGTATTTT. Full variable domain (missing parts from reference TRBV19 and TRBJ2-3): DGGITQSPKYLFRKEGQNVTLSCEQNLNHDAMYWYRQDPGQGLRLIYYSQIVNDFQKGDIAEGYSVSREKKESFPLTVTSAQKNPTAFYLCASSISSGGADTQYFGPGTRLTVL.